This TCR beta chain was observed in a study of follicular helper T cells after annual influenza vaccination. Points from the study as a whole: Recurrent ICOS+CD38+ cTfh clonotypes included tetramer and AIM influenza-specific ones.

Time point described: 2015-2016 season, 7 days after influenza vaccination. The protocol was immunoSEQ multiplex PCR, while the TCRdb copy is restricted to in-frame clones and leaves out a portion. The sample lists 4,000 to 4,500 clones; roughly 82% were seen once. Per germline, CDR1 SGDLS and CDR2 YYNGEE. The CDR3 totals 13 residues. The V gene lost 3 bases and the J gene lost 4 bases, with 9 bases spanning the gap. Concerning this clone itself: The antigen remains unidentified.

This TCR was sampled from an adult who received the influenza vaccine. The chain joins TRBV9 to TRBJ2-3; no clear D. The input for sequencing was CXCR5+ CD38- circulating T follicular helper cells from blood, taken 7 days after influenza vaccination. Subset in this sample: circulating Tfh, non-naive CD4+CXCR5+PD-1+ (ICOS+CD38+ or ICOS-CD38-). CDR3: CASSGDTADTQYF. In nucleotides, the CDR3 is TGTGCCAGCAGCGGTGACACTGCAGATACGCAGTATTTT.